This TCR beta chain was captured by sequencing in a study of T cell repertoires in cytomegalovirus infection (dated by TCRdb to between 2017 and 2020). Regarding the research as a whole: Alongside well-studied HLA-B-restricted epitopes, the peptide stimulations were aimed at recently identified HLA-C-restricted CMV epitopes, whose presentation resists viral immunomodulation. The HLA type of each donor mattered for the analysis, because public TCR beta signatures pointed to carriage of CMV infection along with the matching HLA type.

Including cysteine and phenylalanine, the CDR3 has 14 amino acids. Only CDR3 DNA is held: 42 bases, read in frame from base 1. CDR1 MNHNS and CDR2 SASEGT were looked up in the germline V gene. V and J lose 4 bases and 5 bases, and a span of 12 bases separates them. Summary of the overall study and its limitations: The ex vivo response was dominated by HLA-C-restricted CMV-specific TCR beta clonotypes, which also provided the single most frequent clonotype in two of eight donors. In both this cohort and an independent cohort of a few hundred donors, the cumulative frequency of public TCR beta family members distinguished carriers of CMV infection plus the relevant HLA type.

This sample's treatment or condition label indicates: in vitro stimulation with specific CMV peptide epitopes to enrich CMV-specific T cells. This clonotype was counted between two and nine times. The target of this receptor is not known. Nothing much larger sits one base from this clone, and base qualities are not available. The listed sequencing device is Illumina HiSeq 1500. TCRdb passed the public sequencing reads through fastp at Q25 and MiXCR, retaining productive beta sequences. CDR3 protein sequences are deduplicated, and each keeps its most common genes and DNA. The sample table shows some 150,000 distinct CDR3 sequences, and more than 25% are seen once. Roughly 47% of the sample is taken by the ten largest.

Sequenced material: CD8+ T cells from cultured PBMCs, taken from culture after CMV antigen stimulation. The sequence was collected from a human donor in good health (CMV status not recorded). Some clones in this sample may be carry-over from other donors' samples. The V and J genes are TRBV6-1 and TRBJ2-1; the D region possibly corresponds to TRBD2 (5 bases align). In nucleotide form, the sequence is TGTGCCAGCAGTGTTGAGCGGCTTAACAATGAGCAGTTCTTC. It specifies CASSVERLNNEQFF.